Listed here are 18 T cell receptor beta chains from one sample, sequenced in a study of blood T cell repertoires in COVID-19. Method: immunoSEQ multiplex PCR; TCRdb's copy keeps in-frame clones and lacks some. Counted here are a few hundred thousand clones, around 82% occurring once; the ten biggest clones make up around 9.1%. The sequenced sample consisted of peripheral blood. These receptors were collected from a human donor in a cohort sampled during active COVID-19.

This clone came up once. This sequence joins TRBV5-5 and TRBJ2-7; 8 bases are a match to TRBD2. The V gene end was trimmed by 4 bases and the J gene end by 0 bases; junction bases not matched to a gene: 6. This CDR3 has 15 amino acids. Per germline, CDR1 SGHKS and CDR2 YYEKEE (reference sequence). Here the CDR3 reads CASSQLAVNSYEQYF. The DNA for the CDR3 is TGTGCCAGCAGCCAACTAGCGGTAAACTCCTACGAGCAGTACTTC.

The chain joins TRBV19 to TRBJ2-7; 13 positions agree with TRBD2. Trimming at V came to 5 bases and at J to 1 base, leaving 11 bases not matched to a gene. CDR1 is LNHDA, CDR2 SQIVND, per germline (reference sequence). The CDR3 consists of 18 residues. CDR3 in amino acids: CASSLRLAGGPRSYEQYF. DNA of the CDR3: TGTGCCAGTAGTTTGAGACTAGCGGGGGGCCCAAGATCCTACGAGCAGTACTTC.

The chain links TRBV10-1 to TRBJ1-1; 11 nucleotides match TRBD1. This CDR3 contains 14 residues. In germline, CDR1 is WNHNN, CDR2 SYGVQD (reference sequence). V shed 6 bases, J shed 5 bases, and the junction held 5 bases outside the gene matches. The CDR3 region is CASRWDRGETEAFF. In DNA, the CDR3 is TGCGCCAGCAGGTGGGACAGGGGGGAGACTGAAGCTTTCTTT.

This chain uses TRBV7-9 with TRBJ2-1; 7 positions agree with TRBD2. The CDR3 loop spans 16 amino acids. With 3 bases clipped from V and 9 bases from J, the junction kept 14 bases outside the gene matches. Germline-derived CDR1 and CDR2 are SEHNR and FQNEAQ (reference sequence). The CDR3 DNA reads TGTGCCAGCAGCTTGAGGGCGGGAGCGGCGTGGGTTGAGCAGTTCTTC. Translating it yields CASSLRAGAAWVEQFF.

The V and J genes are TRBV7-9 and TRBJ1-2, with 9 bases matching TRBD1. Germline V gene lookup returns CDR1 SEHNR and CDR2 FQNEAQ (reference sequence). CDR3 length equals 15 residues. After removal of 5 bases from V and 0 bases from J, the junction contained 4 bases not matched to a gene. In DNA form, the CDR3 reads TGTGCCAGCAGCGTGACAGGGGGAGCTAACTATGGCTACACCTTC. This codes for CASSVTGGANYGYTF.

This rearrangement joins TRBV6-1 to TRBJ2-1; tentatively, D is TRBD1 (6 bases). Deletions cut 2 bases from V and 4 bases from J, with 12 bases between. The CDR3 has 15 residues. Looked up from germline, CDR1 is MNHNS and CDR2 is SASEGT. For the CDR3, the DNA is TGTGCCAGCAGTGAAAGGTGGCAGGGGTACAATGAGCAGTTCTTC. Translated, it gives CASSERWQGYNEQFF.

This chain connects TRBV7-8 to TRBJ1-2, with D perhaps matching TRBD1 (6 bases). Between the trimmed V and J ends, which lost 0 bases and 0 bases, there was a span of 20 bases. The germline CDR1 and CDR2 sequences are SGHVS and FQNEAQ. This CDR3 is built from 19 residues. The CDR3 region is CASSLAPQGTPYSNYGYTF. CDR3 bases: TGTGCCAGCAGCTTAGCACCACAGGGCACGCCGTATTCTAACTATGGCTACACCTTC.

V usage is TRBV2 and J usage is TRBJ2-5; possible D gene TRBD1, 5 bases. The germline gives CDR1 SNHLY, CDR2 FYNNEI. This CDR3 has 15 residues. V lost 7 bases, J lost 2 bases, and 17 bases lay in between. The CDR3: CASKKRGSPQETQYF. The CDR3 coding sequence is TGTGCCAGCAAGAAAAGGGGATCGCCTCAAGAGACCCAGTACTTC.

The rearrangement uses TRBV6-5 and TRBJ2-5, with a weak D call TRBD2 (5 bases). Germline V lookup: CDR1 MNHEY, CDR2 SVGAGI. The CDR3 has 15 residues. V was clipped by 0 bases and J by 0 bases, with 8 bases between them. The CDR3 sequence is CASSYSPGYQETQYF. The CDR3, as DNA: TGTGCCAGCAGTTACTCGCCGGGGTACCAAGAGACCCAGTACTTC.

This chain joins TRBV10-1 and TRBJ2-1; D perhaps matches TRBD2 (6 bases). The CDR3 runs to 16 residues. Deletions cut 3 bases from V and 9 bases from J, with 21 bases between. Germline V gene data show CDR1 as WNHNN and CDR2 as SYGVQD (reference sequence). Here the CDR3 reads CASSDRWDSDFREQFF. In DNA, the CDR3 is TGCGCCAGCAGTGATAGGTGGGACTCCGATTTTCGTGAGCAGTTCTTC.

The rearrangement links TRBV7-2 to TRBJ2-7; D is unresolved. Germline V lookup: CDR1 SGHTA, CDR2 FQGNSA. The CDR3 is made up of 11 amino acids. Trimming took off 2 bases at V and 7 bases at J, with 6 bases between the two ends. The CDR3 DNA reads as TGTGCCAGCAGCTTACATCAGGAGCAGTACTTC. Amino acid sequence: CASSLHQEQYF. Combining the CDR3 with reference TRBV7-2 and TRBJ2-7 gives the whole variable domain GAGVSQSPSNKVTEKGKDVELRCDPISGHTALYWYRQSLGQGLEFLIYFQGNSAPDKSGLPSDRFSAERTGGSVSTLTIQRTQQEDSAVYLCASSLHQEQYFGPGTRLTVT.

V and J are TRBV28 and TRBJ1-1; 7 bases match TRBD1. Germline CDR1 reads MDHEN; CDR2 reads SYDVKM. V shed 6 bases and J 2 bases; nucleotides not matched to a gene: 6. The CDR3 sequence is 14 residues long. The CDR3 reads CASSLGGGNTEAFF. CDR3 sequence (DNA): TGTGCCAGCAGCCTAGGGGGCGGAAACACTGAAGCTTTCTTT.

The CDR3 spells CASSLGQGVVGAFF. The CDR3 DNA follows: TGTGCCAGCAGCTTGGGGCAGGGGGTCGTCGGCGCTTTCTTT. V and J are TRBV5-6 and TRBJ1-1; 7 bases are shared with TRBD1. The V gene's germline CDR1 is SGHDT and CDR2 YYEEEE. The CDR3 length is 14 residues. The V gene end was trimmed by 0 bases and the J gene end by 11 bases; junction bases not matched to a gene: 10. Drawing the rest from reference TRBV5-6 and TRBJ1-1, the complete variable domain is DAGVTQSPTHLIKTRGQQVTLRCSPKSGHDTVSWYQQALGQGPQFIFQYYEEEERQRGNFPDRFSGHQFPNYSSELNVNALLLGDSALYLCASSLGQGVVGAFFGQGTRLTVV.

The chain is built from TRBV7-9 and TRBJ2-5; tentatively, D is TRBD1 (6 bases). Trimming stripped 8 bases from V and 2 bases from J, with 18 bases between. The CDR3 sequence is 15 residues long. Germline V gene lookup returns CDR1 SEHNR and CDR2 FQNEAQ (reference sequence). The CDR3 reads CASSPGEDIQETQYF. The DNA for the CDR3 is TGTGCCAGCTCGCCAGGGGAAGACATACAAGAGACCCAGTACTTC.

This clone was counted a single time. The J gene is TRBJ2-5, the V gene TRBV27, with D tentatively TRBD2 (5 bases). Germline-derived CDR1 and CDR2 are MNHEY and SMNVEV (reference sequence). Trimming left V 8 bases short and J 1 base short, with 20 bases between. This CDR3 is built from 16 residues. As DNA, the CDR3 is TGTGCCAGCCGCCCACGGAGGAAAGACCGCCAAGAGACCCAGTACTTC. Its protein product is CASRPRRKDRQETQYF.

J is TRBJ1-1 and V is TRBV5-1, with TRBD1 identical over 10 bases. With V trimmed by 0 bases and J by 6 bases, 14 bases remained unmatched. Germline V gene data show CDR1 as SGHRS and CDR2 as YFSETQ. CDR3 length equals 18 residues. CDR3 nucleotide sequence: TGCGCCAGCAGCTTGGCCCCGGGACAGGGGAGAGATCTGGCTGAAGCTTTCTTT. This gives the protein CASSLAPGQGRDLAEAFF.

The CDR3 nucleotides read TGTGCCAGCAGCCCCTACTCGGGGGGTCAGGCCCGCTCTGGAAACACCATATATTTT. Protein sequence: CASSPYSGGQARSGNTIYF. The chain has TRBV3-1 (or the pseudogene TRBV3-2) and TRBJ1-3; perhaps TRBD1 as D (5 bases). This CDR3 is built from 19 residues. CDR1 and CDR2 (germline): LGHDT, YNNKEL (reference sequence). Trimming took off 4 bases at V and 0 bases at J, with 22 bases between the two ends.

This rearrangement joins TRBV5-1 to TRBJ2-4; TRBD2 might be the D (6 bases). The CDR3 has 16 amino acids. Trimming cost V 2 bases and J 1 base, with 13 bases left between them. Germline values: CDR1 SGHRS, CDR2 YFSETQ. The CDR3 here is CASSLTAGRAKNIQYF. The CDR3 bases are TGCGCCAGCAGCTTAACTGCGGGGCGCGCCAAAAACATTCAGTACTTC.